This T cell receptor beta chain was captured by sequencing in a study of post-analysis software for immune sequencing data. After removal of 3 bases from V and 4 bases from J, the junction contained 2 bases not matched to a gene. The CDR3 loop spans 12 amino acids. Germline V gene sequence: CDR1 SQVTM, CDR2 ANQGSEA. To note about this clonotype: Antigen specificity is unknown.

Incorporated into the TCR beta cDNA libraries were unique molecular identifiers, which served to reduce PCR and sequencing biases. TCRdb passed the PCR reads through MiXCR, listing each CDR3 protein once. The repertoire holds hundreds of thousands of distinct CDR3 sequences, with 55% to 60% as singletons. General observations from the study: Comparison of patients with controls showed 5 or 6 TRBV segments more frequent in patients, TRBV5-6, TRBV5-1 and TRBV20-1 among them. In multiple sclerosis, normalized Chao1 diversity was significantly below that of controls.

The sequencing input was blood. This TCR was recovered from a girl aged 2 to 9 with multiple sclerosis. The chain uses TRBV29-1 and TRBJ1-2, with TRBD1 matching 7 bases. This CDR3 reads CSVDGTVYGYTF. The CDR3 DNA sequence: TGCAGCGTTGACGGGACAGTCTATGGCTACACCTTC.